A selection of T cell receptor beta chains follows, all from one sample in a study of response to subunit inactivated influenza vaccine. TCRdb used MiXCR to reprocess the RT-PCR reads, holding one entry per CDR3 protein. The sample lists 500,000 to 600,000 distinct CDR3 sequences, roughly 15% seen once, with 11% in the top ten. The input for sequencing was PBMCs from blood, taken roughly 12 days after vaccination. The receptor set was obtained from a man between 50 and 59 years old who received an inactivated influenza vaccine. CDR3s include the opening cysteine and the closing phenylalanine or tryptophan. The order of the fields is J gene, V gene, D gene, clone size, CDR3 DNA, CDR3 protein. A D gene is named only where the DNA matches it firmly. A row's size may be missing; if present it is once, few, many or a size class.

j_call: TRBJ2-1; v_call: TRBV11-2; d_call: TRBD1; clone_size: .; cdr3_nt: TGTGCCAGCAGCTTATCTAGGGGGCCACGTGAGCAGTTCTTC; cdr3_aa: CASSLSRGPREQFF
j_call: TRBJ2-7; v_call: TRBV9; d_call: .; clone_size: many; cdr3_nt: TGTGCCAGCAGCGTTCCCCGGGGTCGACCTTCCTACGAGCAGTACTTC; cdr3_aa: CASSVPRGRPSYEQYF
j_call: TRBJ2-7; v_call: TRBV5-1; d_call: TRBD1; clone_size: few; cdr3_nt: TGCGCCAGCAGCGTTTTAGACAGGGCCTACGAGCAGTACTTC; cdr3_aa: CASSVLDRAYEQYF
j_call: TRBJ2-7; v_call: TRBV7-8; d_call: .; clone_size: few; cdr3_nt: TGTGCCAGCAGCACAAGACTAGTTCGCGAGCAGTACTTC; cdr3_aa: CASSTRLVREQYF
j_call: TRBJ2-7; v_call: TRBV20-1; d_call: TRBD1; clone_size: .; cdr3_nt: TGCAGTGCGGAGAGGGCCGGGACAGGGGGTACCTCCTACGAGCAGTACTTC; cdr3_aa: CSAERAGTGGTSYEQYF
j_call: TRBJ1-3; v_call: TRBV9; d_call: .; clone_size: .; cdr3_nt: TGTGCCAGCAGCCCGAGGCTGGGGGGACCCTCTGGAAACACCATATATTTT; cdr3_aa: CASSPRLGGPSGNTIYF
j_call: TRBJ1-1; v_call: TRBV28; d_call: .; clone_size: .; cdr3_nt: TGTGCCAGCAGTACACGACTCAGGGGAGAGACTGAAGCTTTCTTT; cdr3_aa: CASSTRLRGETEAFF
j_call: TRBJ1-4; v_call: TRBV2; d_call: .; clone_size: few; cdr3_nt: TGTGCCAGCAGTGACGGTGTGGGGATGATTGAAAAACTGTTTTTT; cdr3_aa: CASSDGVGMIEKLFF
j_call: TRBJ2-1; v_call: TRBV7-9; d_call: TRBD2; clone_size: few; cdr3_nt: TGTGCCAGCAGCCCTCAAGCGGGAATCAGCTACAATGAGCAGTTCTTC; cdr3_aa: CASSPQAGISYNEQFF
j_call: TRBJ1-1; v_call: TRBV29-1; d_call: .; clone_size: .; cdr3_nt: TGCAGCGTTGAAGCCCGGGGGACGGGGGGGACGAAAACTGAAGCTTTCTTT; cdr3_aa: CSVEARGTGGTKTEAFF
j_call: TRBJ1-2; v_call: TRBV6-1; d_call: TRBD1; clone_size: few; cdr3_nt: TGTGCCAGCAACCCTGGACAGGGCTCCTCTAAGGGCTACACCTTC; cdr3_aa: CASNPGQGSSKGYTF
j_call: TRBJ1-1; v_call: TRBV4-1; d_call: .; clone_size: many; cdr3_nt: TGCGCCAGCAGCCCAGTCTCCACCTGGGACACTGAAGCTTTCTTT; cdr3_aa: CASSPVSTWDTEAFF
j_call: TRBJ2-5; v_call: TRBV5-1; d_call: TRBD2; clone_size: many; cdr3_nt: TGCGCCAGCAGCTTGAGCCTAGCGGGAGTCCAAGAGACCCAGTACTTC; cdr3_aa: CASSLSLAGVQETQYF
j_call: TRBJ1-6; v_call: TRBV7-2; d_call: TRBD1; clone_size: few; cdr3_nt: TGTGCCAGCAGCTTAGTAGGGACAGGGTCGGAATCACCCCTCCACTTT; cdr3_aa: CASSLVGTGSESPLHF
j_call: TRBJ2-7; v_call: TRBV6-1; d_call: TRBD1; clone_size: .; cdr3_nt: TGTGCCACCTGTACCGGGACAGGGATTAGGGAGCAGTACTTC; cdr3_aa: CATCTGTGIREQYF
j_call: TRBJ2-4; v_call: TRBV20-1; d_call: TRBD2; clone_size: .; cdr3_nt: TGCAGTGCTAGAGACCGACTAGCGGGGGGGCCCTCTGCCAAAAACATTCAGTACTTC; cdr3_aa: CSARDRLAGGPSAKNIQYF
j_call: TRBJ1-1; v_call: TRBV20-1; d_call: .; clone_size: .; cdr3_nt: TGCAGTGCTAGAGGGGGACACCTGAACACTGAAGCTTTCTTT; cdr3_aa: CSARGGHLNTEAFF
j_call: TRBJ2-5; v_call: TRBV12-3/TRBV12-4; d_call: TRBD2; clone_size: .; cdr3_nt: TGTGCCAGCAGTTTATGGGAGGGACAAGAGACCCAGTACTTC; cdr3_aa: CASSLWEGQETQYF
j_call: TRBJ2-7; v_call: TRBV7-9; d_call: TRBD1; clone_size: few; cdr3_nt: TGTGCCAGCAGCAACAGGGGGCAGCCCTACGAGCAGTACTTC; cdr3_aa: CASSNRGQPYEQYF
j_call: TRBJ2-1; v_call: TRBV29-1; d_call: .; clone_size: many; cdr3_nt: TGCTCCGGGACGGCCGCCTACAATGAGCAGTTCTTC; cdr3_aa: CSGTAAYNEQFF
j_call: TRBJ2-7; v_call: TRBV4-3; d_call: TRBD1; clone_size: few; cdr3_nt: TGCGCCAGCAGCCGAACATATCCGGGACAGGGGGTGGCCTACGAGCAGTACTTC; cdr3_aa: CASSRTYPGQGVAYEQYF
j_call: TRBJ2-2; v_call: TRBV7-3; d_call: .; clone_size: many; cdr3_nt: TGTGCCAGCTCGAAGATCCCCGGGGAGCTGTTTTTT; cdr3_aa: CASSKIPGELFF
j_call: TRBJ2-1; v_call: TRBV24-1; d_call: TRBD2; clone_size: few; cdr3_nt: TGTGCCACCAGTGATTCTCGGACTAGCGGGAATGAGCAGTTCTTC; cdr3_aa: CATSDSRTSGNEQFF
j_call: TRBJ2-5; v_call: TRBV5-6; d_call: .; clone_size: few; cdr3_nt: TGTGCCAGCAGCTCTATGGATCCGAGGACCCAGTACTTC; cdr3_aa: CASSSMDPRTQYF
j_call: TRBJ2-5; v_call: TRBV20-1; d_call: .; clone_size: .; cdr3_nt: TGCAGTGCTGGACGGGCACCCTCAGAGACCCAGTACTTC; cdr3_aa: CSAGRAPSETQYF
j_call: TRBJ2-3; v_call: TRBV7-7; d_call: .; clone_size: .; cdr3_nt: TGTGCCAGCAGCTTAGGACTAGGTGGGATCGCAGATACGCAGTATTTT; cdr3_aa: CASSLGLGGIADTQYF
j_call: TRBJ1-1; v_call: TRBV6-4; d_call: .; clone_size: few; cdr3_nt: TGTGCCAGCAGTGACCCCCTAGGGGGGGTTGTCCCTGAAGCTTTCTTT; cdr3_aa: CASSDPLGGVVPEAFF
j_call: TRBJ1-2; v_call: TRBV12-3/TRBV12-4; d_call: TRBD1; clone_size: many; cdr3_nt: TGTGCCAGTGGCTCCCGGGACAGGGGAGCCTATGGCTACACCTTC; cdr3_aa: CASGSRDRGAYGYTF
j_call: TRBJ2-7; v_call: TRBV12-3/TRBV12-4; d_call: .; clone_size: many; cdr3_nt: TGTGCCAGCACAGGTCACTCCTACGAGCAGTACTTC; cdr3_aa: CASTGHSYEQYF
j_call: TRBJ2-2; v_call: TRBV12-3/TRBV12-4; d_call: .; clone_size: .; cdr3_nt: TGTGCCAGCAGTTTAGGGACCCTGGTCACCGGGGAGCTGTTTTTT; cdr3_aa: CASSLGTLVTGELFF
j_call: TRBJ1-1; v_call: TRBV7-2; d_call: .; clone_size: .; cdr3_nt: TGTGCCAGCAGCTTAGCGGGGACGGCTGAAGCTTTCTTT; cdr3_aa: CASSLAGTAEAFF
j_call: TRBJ1-1; v_call: TRBV12-3/TRBV12-4; d_call: .; clone_size: .; cdr3_nt: TGTGCCAGCAGTCTTGGAGAGGCCATGAACACTGAAGCTTTCTTT; cdr3_aa: CASSLGEAMNTEAFF
j_call: TRBJ1-1; v_call: TRBV5-1; d_call: .; clone_size: few; cdr3_nt: TGCGCCAGCAGCCAGGGGACTGGTACTGAAGCTTTCTTT; cdr3_aa: CASSQGTGTEAFF
j_call: TRBJ2-2; v_call: TRBV6-2/TRBV6-3; d_call: TRBD2; clone_size: few; cdr3_nt: TGTGCCAGCAGACGACTAGCCCGAGGCACCGGGGAGCTGTTTTTT; cdr3_aa: CASRRLARGTGELFF
j_call: TRBJ2-3; v_call: TRBV2; d_call: TRBD1; clone_size: .; cdr3_nt: TGTGCCAGCAGTGGTCGTGACAGGGCTAGCACAGATACGCAGTATTTT; cdr3_aa: CASSGRDRASTDTQYF
j_call: TRBJ1-2; v_call: TRBV29-1; d_call: TRBD1; clone_size: .; cdr3_nt: TGCAGCGCCGCGCCAGGGGGCAGGGACGGTGGCTACACCTTC; cdr3_aa: CSAAPGGRDGGYTF
j_call: TRBJ2-5; v_call: TRBV10-3; d_call: .; clone_size: many; cdr3_nt: TGTGCCATCAGCGCTCGTGGGACGGACATAGAGACCCAGTACTTC; cdr3_aa: CAISARGTDIETQYF
j_call: TRBJ2-7; v_call: TRBV10-3; d_call: .; clone_size: few; cdr3_nt: TGTGCCATCAGTGAACCGACCGACTACGAGCAGTACTTC; cdr3_aa: CAISEPTDYEQYF
j_call: TRBJ2-5; v_call: TRBV5-1; d_call: .; clone_size: many; cdr3_nt: TGCGCCAGCAGCGCAGGCAGGGTAACCCAGTACTTC; cdr3_aa: CASSAGRVTQYF
j_call: TRBJ2-1; v_call: TRBV29-1; d_call: TRBD2; clone_size: many; cdr3_nt: TGCAGCGTCCGACTAGCGGGAGGAGACAATGAGCAGTTCTTC; cdr3_aa: CSVRLAGGDNEQFF
j_call: TRBJ2-7; v_call: TRBV5-6; d_call: TRBD2; clone_size: few; cdr3_nt: TGTGCCAGCAGCTTCGAGACTAGCGGGAGGGGAAACGAGCAGTACTTC; cdr3_aa: CASSFETSGRGNEQYF
j_call: TRBJ2-7; v_call: TRBV12-3/TRBV12-4; d_call: TRBD1; clone_size: .; cdr3_nt: TGTGCCAGCAGTCGAAGACAGGGGGGCGACGAGCAGTACTTC; cdr3_aa: CASSRRQGGDEQYF
j_call: TRBJ2-7; v_call: TRBV25-1; d_call: TRBD2; clone_size: few; cdr3_nt: TGTGCCAGCAGTGCTCGGGGGGGACCTTACGAGCAGTACTTC; cdr3_aa: CASSARGGPYEQYF
j_call: TRBJ2-2; v_call: TRBV5-1; d_call: TRBD1; clone_size: .; cdr3_nt: TGCGCCAGTAAGGGACAGTCCTCTTGGACCGGGGAGCTGTTTTTT; cdr3_aa: CASKGQSSWTGELFF
j_call: TRBJ2-7; v_call: TRBV10-3; d_call: .; clone_size: .; cdr3_nt: TGTGCCATCAGCCCCAATGGGGACTACGAGCAGTACTTC; cdr3_aa: CAISPNGDYEQYF
j_call: TRBJ1-2; v_call: TRBV4-2; d_call: .; clone_size: .; cdr3_nt: TGTGCCAGCAGCCAAGAAAGAGACGGTGCACGCTACACCTTC; cdr3_aa: CASSQERDGARYTF
j_call: TRBJ2-1; v_call: TRBV20-1; d_call: TRBD2; clone_size: few; cdr3_nt: TGCAGTGCTAGAGATCGTGGTGGTAGCGGGGCTGAGCAGTTCTTC; cdr3_aa: CSARDRGGSGAEQFF
j_call: TRBJ2-5; v_call: TRBV5-1; d_call: .; clone_size: .; cdr3_nt: TGCGCCAGCAGGCGGGACATGGAGACCCAGTACTTC; cdr3_aa: CASRRDMETQYF
j_call: TRBJ2-7; v_call: TRBV7-8; d_call: .; clone_size: .; cdr3_nt: TGTGCCAGCAGCTTATGGACGGCGAGTTGGGAGCAGTACTTC; cdr3_aa: CASSLWTASWEQYF
j_call: TRBJ2-7; v_call: TRBV12-3/TRBV12-4; d_call: .; clone_size: many; cdr3_nt: TGTGCCAGCAGTTTGTTCTATGACGAGCAGTACTTC; cdr3_aa: CASSLFYDEQYF
j_call: TRBJ2-2; v_call: TRBV5-1; d_call: .; clone_size: .; cdr3_nt: TGCGCCAGCAGCTTTCATGCGAACACCGGGGAGCTGTTTTTT; cdr3_aa: CASSFHANTGELFF
j_call: TRBJ2-1; v_call: TRBV7-9; d_call: .; clone_size: few; cdr3_nt: TGTGCCAGCAGCCCACAACTCTCCTACAATGAGCAGTTCTTC; cdr3_aa: CASSPQLSYNEQFF
j_call: TRBJ2-7; v_call: TRBV12-3/TRBV12-4; d_call: .; clone_size: .; cdr3_nt: TGTGCCAGCAGTTTAGGGGCCTTCTACGAGCAGTACTTC; cdr3_aa: CASSLGAFYEQYF
j_call: TRBJ2-1; v_call: TRBV2; d_call: .; clone_size: .; cdr3_nt: TGTGCCAGCAGCCCGGGACACCTTTACAATGAGCAGTTCTTC; cdr3_aa: CASSPGHLYNEQFF
j_call: TRBJ2-7; v_call: TRBV2; d_call: TRBD2; clone_size: few; cdr3_nt: TGTGCCAGCAGTCGATTACTAGCGGGAGCCTACGAGCAGTACTTC; cdr3_aa: CASSRLLAGAYEQYF
j_call: TRBJ2-3; v_call: TRBV10-3; d_call: TRBD1; clone_size: .; cdr3_nt: TGTGCCATCAGCCCGACAGGGGGAAACACAGATACGCAGTATTTT; cdr3_aa: CAISPTGGNTDTQYF
j_call: TRBJ2-3; v_call: TRBV6-2/TRBV6-3; d_call: TRBD2; clone_size: many; cdr3_nt: TGTGCCAGCATCCCTAGCGGGAGGGAAGATACGCAGTATTTT; cdr3_aa: CASIPSGREDTQYF